This entry lists 30 T cell receptor beta chains sequenced from one sample in a study of T cell responses to AZD1222 COVID-19 vaccine. The method was immunoSEQ multiplex PCR; TCRdb's version includes in-frame clones alone and lacks a portion of them. The data contain about 80,000 clones, 70% to 90% of them seen just once; the ten biggest clones take up about 10%. This sample comprised peripheral blood, obtained 28 days after the second AZD1222 dose. These receptors all stem from an adult who received the AZD1222 COVID-19 vaccine.

J is TRBJ2-7 and V is TRBV10-3; the D gene is possibly TRBD2 (6 bases). The V gene's germline CDR1 is ENHRY and CDR2 SYGVKD. The CDR3 is made up of 13 amino acids. V lost 11 bases to trimming and J lost 5 bases, with 19 bases between them. For the CDR3, the DNA is TGTGCCGCCCGAACTAGCACTGACGACGAGCAGTACTTC. Translating gives CAARTSTDDEQYF.

The chain joins TRBV19 to TRBJ2-2; 8 positions match TRBD2. Per germline, CDR1 LNHDA and CDR2 SQIVND (reference sequence). The CDR3 covers 16 residues. Unmatched junction bases numbered 8, after V lost 2 bases and J lost 6 bases. This CDR3 reads CASSILSGGAAGELFF. CDR3 nucleotides: TGTGCCAGTAGTATATTATCGGGGGGGGCCGCCGGGGAGCTGTTTTTT.

The V call is TRBV6-6, the J call TRBJ1-2, with TRBD1 matching over 8 bases. Germline CDR1 is MNHNY and CDR2 is SVGAGI (reference sequence). Trimming removed 7 bases from V and 7 bases from J; junction bases left unmatched: 5. CDR3 length: 12 amino acids. This CDR3 is CASNGQGRGYTF. The CDR3 DNA follows: TGTGCCAGCAACGGACAGGGTCGTGGCTACACCTTC.

The chain carries TRBV29-1 and TRBJ1-4, with 9 bases that match TRBD1. This CDR3 contains 18 residues. The germline CDR1 and CDR2 sequences are SQVTM and ANQGSEA. The junction had 13 bases not matched to a gene; V was cut back by 5 bases and J by 0 bases. The CDR3 loop reads CSVWCRDRAYATNEKLFF. Written as DNA, the CDR3 is TGCAGCGTTTGGTGCCGGGACAGGGCCTATGCAACTAATGAAAAACTGTTTTTT.

This chain links TRBV5-1 with TRBJ2-3, with no clear D. The CDR3 has 15 residues. Germline V CDR1 and CDR2: SGHRS, YFSETQ. The V gene lost 5 bases and the J gene lost 2 bases, with 15 bases spanning the gap. The CDR3 DNA follows: TGCGCCAGCAGTTCGCTCAGCCCTCTCACAGATACGCAGTATTTT. It codes for CASSSLSPLTDTQYF.

V and J are TRBV7-9 and TRBJ2-2; TRBD2 matches at 7 bases. The germline gives CDR1 SEHNR, CDR2 FQNEAQ (reference sequence). This CDR3 spans 14 amino acids. Trimming cost V 10 bases and J 5 bases; bases outside gene matches: 10. The CDR3 loop reads CATAGTTGTGELFF. DNA of the CDR3: TGTGCCACCGCCGGGACTACGGGAACCGGGGAGCTGTTTTTT.

The rearrangement joins TRBV6-1 to TRBJ2-1; 10 bases are shared with TRBD1. The J segment lost 6 bases and the V segment lost 1 base, leaving 6 bases of the junction unmatched. The CDR3 runs 16 residues. Germline V gives CDR1 MNHNS, CDR2 SASEGT. The chain's CDR3 is CASSEVRTGGVNEQFF. The DNA for the CDR3 is TGTGCCAGCAGTGAAGTGAGGACAGGGGGAGTCAATGAGCAGTTCTTC.

As DNA, the CDR3 is TGTGCCAGCAGCTCCCAAACTAGCGGGGGCATCTATGAGCAGTTCTTC. Residues: CASSSQTSGGIYEQFF. V gene TRBV7-2 combines with J gene TRBJ2-1; 11 bases are a match to TRBD2. Trimming took 4 bases from V and 8 from J; bases not matched to a gene: 10. The CDR3 runs 16 residues. CDR1 and CDR2 (germline): SGHTA, FQGNSA.

CDR3 region: CASNSPGLSYEQYF. The CDR3 DNA reads as TGTGCCAGCAACTCCCCCGGCCTCTCCTACGAGCAGTACTTC. This chain connects TRBV7-9 to TRBJ2-7; D gene unclear. This CDR3 is 14 amino acids long. Germline CDR1 is SEHNR and CDR2 is FQNEAQ (reference sequence). V lost 7 bases and J 0 bases, leaving 13 bases between the germline ends.

The chain joins TRBV28 to TRBJ1-5; D perhaps matches TRBD1 (5 bases). This CDR3 has 13 amino acids. The V and J ends lost 6 bases and 5 bases respectively, with 11 bases between them. Germline-derived CDR1 and CDR2 are MDHEN and SYDVKM. DNA for the CDR3: TGTGCCAGCAGCCGGGACGGTGATCAGCCCCAGCATTTT. It specifies CASSRDGDQPQHF.

The rearrangement links TRBV4-1 to TRBJ2-3; D possibly corresponds to TRBD1 (5 bases). Trimming shortened V by 6 bases and J by 2 bases, and 12 bases separated the two germline ends. The CDR3 runs 14 residues. The V gene's germline CDR1 is MGHRA and CDR2 YSYEKL. DNA for the CDR3: TGCGCCAGCAGTCTTACAGGAAACACAGATACGCAGTATTTT. It yields the protein CASSLTGNTDTQYF.

This rearrangement joins TRBV6-6 to TRBJ1-4; 9 bases match TRBD1. This CDR3 has 14 amino acids. CDR1 is MNHNY and CDR2 is SVGAGI in the germline V gene (reference sequence). Trimming removed 6 bases from V and 7 bases from J; junction bases left unmatched: 6. The CDR3 DNA follows: TGTGCCAGCAGAACCGGGACAGGGCTTGAAAAACTGTTTTTT. Its translation: CASRTGTGLEKLFF.

The rearrangement joins TRBV19 to TRBJ1-1, with D perhaps TRBD1 (6 bases). Trimming removed 3 bases from V and 6 bases from J, with 17 bases in between. The CDR3 is 15 amino acids. Germline V gene sequence: CDR1 LNHDA, CDR2 SQIVND (reference sequence). The CDR3 loop is CASSISAGAEAEAFF. In DNA form, the CDR3 reads TGTGCCAGTAGTATCTCCGCAGGGGCAGAGGCTGAAGCTTTCTTT. The full variable domain, completed using reference TRBV19 and TRBJ1-1, is DGGITQSPKYLFRKEGQNVTLSCEQNLNHDAMYWYRQDPGQGLRLIYYSQIVNDFQKGDIAEGYSVSREKKESFPLTVTSAQKNPTAFYLCASSISAGAEAEAFFGQGTRLTVV.

This chain connects TRBV14 to TRBJ1-6; D perhaps matches TRBD1 (5 bases). The V end lost 0 bases, the J end lost 4 bases, and 19 bases lay between the germline ends. The CDR3 is 19 residues long. Germline V gene data show CDR1 as SGHDN and CDR2 as FVKESK. In nucleotides, the CDR3 is TGTGCCAGCAGCCAAGACAGGGTGAGGAGGGGATTTTATAATTCACCCCTCCACTTT. Amino acids: CASSQDRVRRGFYNSPLHF.

The chain links TRBV19 to TRBJ1-5, with 8 bases matching TRBD1. J lost 7 bases, V lost 8 bases, and 13 bases had no gene match. The CDR3 loop spans 15 amino acids. Germline V gene sequence: CDR1 LNHDA, CDR2 SQIVND (reference sequence). The CDR3 here is CASLNIGQGEQPQHF. In DNA form, the CDR3 reads TGTGCCAGTCTCAATATTGGACAGGGCGAACAGCCCCAGCATTTT.

On this clone: Within the sample, other DNA sequences also encode this same CDR3. V gene TRBV28 combines with J gene TRBJ2-1, with 9 positions matching TRBD2. The CDR3 is made up of 16 amino acids. Losses at the gene ends were 5 bases for V and 4 bases for J; bases not matched to a gene: 9. Germline CDR1 MDHEN, CDR2 SYDVKM. CDR3 in DNA: TGTGCCAGCAGTCCGCTAACTAGCGGGCTATACAATGAGCAGTTCTTC. The encoded protein is CASSPLTSGLYNEQFF.

The gene calls are TRBV28 and TRBJ1-2; D may be TRBD1 (5 bases). With 5 bases removed from V and 7 bases from J, the gap between germline ends came to 14 bases. The length of the CDR3 is 13 residues. Per the germline V gene, CDR1 is MDHEN and CDR2 is SYDVKM. As DNA, the CDR3 is TGTGCCAGCAGTCCCGGGGGGAGGCGTGGCTACACCTTC. Residues: CASSPGGRRGYTF.

This sequence joins TRBV2 and TRBJ1-1; 7 positions match TRBD1. The J segment lost 4 bases and the V segment lost 6 bases, leaving 5 bases of the junction unmatched. The CDR3 consists of 13 residues. Germline V gene lookup returns CDR1 SNHLY and CDR2 FYNNEI. The CDR3 sequence: CASRRDSFTEAFF. The CDR3 DNA follows: TGTGCCAGCAGGCGGGACAGCTTCACTGAAGCTTTCTTT.

The chain carries TRBV15 and TRBJ1-5, with a weak D call TRBD1 (6 bases). Germline V gene lookup returns CDR1 LNHNV and CDR2 YYDKDF (reference sequence). The V gene lost 4 bases and the J gene lost 3 bases, with 22 bases spanning the gap. This CDR3 has 18 residues. The CDR3 loop reads CATSKLRARWDTNQPQHF. As DNA, the CDR3 is TGTGCCACCAGCAAATTGAGAGCCCGGTGGGACACCAATCAGCCCCAGCATTTT.

The CDR3: CASSVNRWNTEAFF. The CDR3, as DNA: TGTGCCAGCAGCGTGAATCGGTGGAACACTGAAGCTTTCTTT. The chain joins TRBV9 to TRBJ1-1, with no clear D. The V end lost 2 bases, the J end lost 1 base, and 9 bases lay between the germline ends. The CDR3 runs to 14 residues. The germline V gene has CDR1 SGDLS and CDR2 YYNGEE.

This chain's CDR3 is CASSLSGGDNSPLHF. The CDR3 nucleotides read TGCGCCAGCAGCTTGTCCGGGGGTGATAATTCACCCCTCCACTTT. The V call is TRBV5-1, the J call TRBJ1-6; a weak D match, TRBD1 (5 bases). Per the germline V gene, CDR1 is SGHRS and CDR2 is YFSETQ. V was clipped by 1 base and J by 5 bases, with 10 bases between them. The length of the CDR3 is 15 residues.

CDR3 sequence reads: CASSMGLAGGLVEQFF. CDR3 coding DNA: TGTGCCAGCAGTATGGGACTAGCGGGGGGGCTTGTTGAGCAGTTCTTC. The chain joins TRBV28 to TRBJ2-1; the match to TRBD2 covers 16 bases. Germline V gives CDR1 MDHEN, CDR2 SYDVKM. This CDR3 region has 16 residues. With 5 bases clipped from V and 9 bases from J, the junction kept 7 bases outside the gene matches.

The CDR3 spells CASSLEASPGEETQYF. CDR3 sequence (DNA): TGTGCCAGCAGCTTAGAAGCGTCCCCCGGGGAAGAGACCCAGTACTTC. J is TRBJ2-5 and V is TRBV11-2; tentatively, D is TRBD2 (5 bases). CDR1 and CDR2 (germline): SGHAT, FQNNGV. Between the trimmed V and J ends, which lost 0 bases and 3 bases, there was a span of 14 bases. There are 16 residues in the CDR3.

J is TRBJ2-7 and V is TRBV28; D perhaps matches TRBD1 (6 bases). CDR3 length: 15 amino acids. Per germline, CDR1 MDHEN and CDR2 SYDVKM. The germline V and J ends were trimmed by 6 bases and 2 bases, with 17 bases remaining between them. The CDR3 DNA follows: TGTGCCAGCAGCCACCTTAGACAGGAAACCTACGAGCAGTACTTC. It is translated as CASSHLRQETYEQYF.

The chain is built from TRBV3-1 (or the pseudogene TRBV3-2) and TRBJ2-5, with D perhaps matching TRBD1 or TRBD2 (6 bases each). The CDR3 runs 15 residues. The germline CDR1 and CDR2 sequences are LGHDT and YNNKEL (reference sequence). Trimming shortened V by 7 bases and J by 6 bases, and 21 bases separated the two germline ends. The CDR3 loop reads CASTGAGGGYKTQYF. Here the CDR3 DNA reads TGTGCCAGCACGGGGGCTGGGGGCGGTTATAAGACCCAGTACTTC.

The rearrangement uses TRBV24-1 and TRBJ2-3; D is unresolved. The ends were cut back, 7 bases at V and 0 bases at J, with 10 bases in the middle. The CDR3 length is 14 residues. CDR1 and CDR2 (germline): KGHDR, SFDVKD. DNA of the CDR3: TGTGCCACCAGCCCCCAACAGAGCACAGATACGCAGTATTTT. This translates into CATSPQQSTDTQYF.

This chain connects TRBV5-5 to TRBJ1-1; weak D call: TRBD1 (5 bases). The germline CDR1 and CDR2 sequences are SGHKS and YYEKEE (reference sequence). The CDR3 is 14 amino acids. V was cut by 5 bases and J by 6 bases, with 17 bases left in between. The CDR3 coding sequence is TGTGCCAGCAGTCCCGGGGTAAGGGGCGCTGAAGCTTTCTTT. Translation: CASSPGVRGAEAFF.

V gene TRBV15 combines with J gene TRBJ1-5; D remains unclear. Deletions cut 5 bases from V and 2 bases from J, with 10 bases between. Per the germline V gene, CDR1 is LNHNV and CDR2 is YYDKDF (reference sequence). This CDR3 has 14 residues. The DNA of the CDR3 is TGTGCCACCAGCGGCGGGCAGGGCAATCAGCCCCAGCATTTT. It translates to CATSGGQGNQPQHF.

Worth noting for this clone: Other DNA sequences in this specimen translate into the identical CDR3. The gene calls are TRBV11-2 and TRBJ1-2; tentative D call: TRBD1 (6 bases). This CDR3 has 13 amino acids. The V gene's germline CDR1 is SGHAT and CDR2 FQNNGV. Between the trimmed V and J ends, which lost 5 bases and 5 bases, there was a span of 12 bases. CDR3 in DNA: TGTGCCAGCAGCCCCGGACAGCCTTATGGCTACACCTTC. Protein sequence: CASSPGQPYGYTF.

The rearrangement joins TRBV18 to TRBJ2-3; D remains unclear. V gave up 2 bases and J gave up 0 bases, with 12 bases separating them. CDR3 size: 16 residues. From germline, CDR1 is KGHSH and CDR2 LQKENI. The CDR3 loop is CASSPFGQLSTDTQYF. CDR3 nucleotide sequence: TGTGCCAGCTCACCATTCGGGCAGCTTAGCACAGATACGCAGTATTTT.